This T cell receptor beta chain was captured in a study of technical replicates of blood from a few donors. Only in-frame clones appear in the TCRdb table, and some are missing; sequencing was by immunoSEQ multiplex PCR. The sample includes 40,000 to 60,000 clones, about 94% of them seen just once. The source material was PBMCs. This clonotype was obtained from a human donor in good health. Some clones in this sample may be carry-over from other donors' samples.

The CDR3 DNA reads TGTGCCAGCAGCTTTTCGGACAGGGCGACTGAAGCTTTCTTT. Translating gives CASSFSDRATEAFF. The V call is TRBV7-6, the J call TRBJ1-1; 8 bases are a match to TRBD1. Trimming removed 3 bases from V and 5 bases from J; junction bases left unmatched: 5. Germline CDR1 reads SGHVS; CDR2 reads FNYEAQ. The CDR3 runs 14 residues.